The next 7 T cell receptor beta chains were all read from a single sample in a study of shared clonotypes between healthy human individuals. Produced via immunoSEQ multiplex PCR; TCRdb's table is partial and in-frame only. The data hold about 670,000 clones, with 60% to 80% observed a single time. Specimen: memory CD4+ T cells sorted from blood. The subset was: CD45RA-negative fraction. The receptor source for this set is a woman aged 25 to 39 in good health.

V and J are TRBV27 and TRBJ2-5; 7 bases are a match to TRBD2. Looked up from germline, CDR1 is MNHEY and CDR2 is SMNVEV (reference sequence). The CDR3 is 14 amino acids. After removal of 4 bases from V and 1 base from J, the junction contained 3 bases not matched to a gene. The CDR3 DNA is TGTGCCAGCAGTTGGGAGCGGGGCCAAGAGACCCAGTACTTC. This gives the protein CASSWERGQETQYF.

This clone was counted only a few times. This chain uses TRBV6-5 with TRBJ2-7; possibly TRBD1 or TRBD2 for D (5 bases each). The CDR3 consists of 15 residues. V gave up 6 bases and J gave up 3 bases, with 18 bases separating them. Germline CDR1 MNHEY, CDR2 SVGAGI. Here the CDR3 DNA reads TGTGCCAGCAGCCGTACGTTGACAGACTACTACGAGCAGTACTTC. It translates to CASSRTLTDYYEQYF.

The table lists this clone with a few counts. As DNA, the CDR3 is TGTGCCAGCAGCGCCATATCGGGCGGAAACACCATATATTTT. Translated: CASSAISGGNTIYF. The chain carries TRBV9 and TRBJ1-3; D remains ambiguous. The CDR3 contains 14 residues. V was pared by 3 bases and J by 4 bases, with 11 bases between. Per the germline V gene, CDR1 is SGDLS and CDR2 is YYNGEE.

A remark on this clone: Other DNA sequences of this sample code for an identical CDR3. The chain recombines TRBV28 with TRBJ2-7; 8 nucleotides line up with TRBD1. After removal of 6 bases from V and 0 bases from J, the junction contained 4 bases not matched to a gene. CDR1 and CDR2 from the germline V gene are MDHEN and SYDVKM. CDR3 length equals 14 residues. DNA of the CDR3: TGTGCCAGCAGATGGACAGGGAGCTCCTACGAGCAGTACTTC. Its protein is CASRWTGSSYEQYF.

The rearrangement links TRBV6-5 to TRBJ2-5, with 9 nucleotides matching TRBD1. The CDR3 has 14 residues. Per the germline V gene, CDR1 is MNHEY and CDR2 is SVGAGI. Unmatched junction bases numbered 3, after V lost 6 bases and J lost 1 base. The CDR3 region has the DNA TGTGCCAGCAGAGTGGGACAGGGCCAAGAGACCCAGTACTTC. Translated, it gives CASRVGQGQETQYF.

V and J are TRBV19 and TRBJ2-2; D not resolved. The CDR3 spans 16 residues. Between the trimmed V and J ends, which lost 2 bases and 0 bases, there was a span of 10 bases. Germline CDR1 LNHDA, CDR2 SQIVND (reference sequence). The CDR3 here is CASSIKRRANTGELFF. CDR3 nucleotide sequence: TGTGCCAGTAGTATAAAGAGAAGAGCGAACACCGGGGAGCTGTTTTTT.

The rearrangement joins TRBV2 to TRBJ1-5, with a tentative D call TRBD1 (6 bases). CDR3 length: 15 amino acids. CDR1 is SNHLY, CDR2 FYNNEI, per germline. V lost 6 bases and J lost 7, with 19 bases in between. CDR3 sequence reads: CASSPGHRAGQPQHF. CDR3 coding DNA: TGTGCCAGCAGCCCGGGACATCGGGCGGGACAGCCCCAGCATTTT.